The 6 T cell receptor beta chains reported below all come from one sample, sequenced in a study of CD8 T cells in acute hepatitis C reinfection. As for time point: naive CD8 control sorted from an acute-time-point sample. Sequencing was performed with immunoSEQ multiplex PCR; in TCRdb, only in-frame clones are kept and a portion is missing. The table shows 30,000 to 45,000 clones, with approximately 85% occurring only once. The sequenced sample was naive CD8+ T cells from PBMCs. Every receptor here comes from a woman aged 18 to 35 who spontaneously cleared hepatitis C infection.

The chain combines TRBV10-2 with TRBJ2-5, with D possibly being TRBD2 (5 bases). Per the germline V gene, CDR1 is WSHSY and CDR2 is SAAADI. The V end lost 6 bases, the J end lost 3 bases, and 8 bases lay between the germline ends. The CDR3 sequence is 12 residues long. The CDR3 nucleotides read TGCGCCAGCAGGACACTAGAAGAGACCCAGTACTTC. Translated: CASRTLEETQYF.

This chain links TRBV11-2 with TRBJ1-2; D unresolved. This CDR3 region has 12 residues. Germline V lookup: CDR1 SGHAT, CDR2 FQNNGV. V was pared by 1 base and J by 6 bases, with 6 bases between. The CDR3 coding sequence is TGTGCCAGCAGCTTAGGTGCGAATGGCTACACCTTC. As protein: CASSLGANGYTF.

This clone has only a few counts. The chain employs TRBV19 and TRBJ1-2, with D uncertain. V lost 1 base to trimming and J lost 7 bases, with 4 bases between them. This CDR3 contains 11 residues. Per the germline V gene, CDR1 is LNHDA and CDR2 is SQIVND (reference sequence). CDR3 amino acids: CASSIGAGYTF. CDR3 coding DNA: TGTGCCAGTAGTATAGGAGCTGGCTACACCTTC.

The chain employs TRBV7-2 and TRBJ2-7; weak D call: TRBD1 (7 bases). CDR3 length equals 15 residues. V gave up 2 bases and J gave up 10 bases, with 21 bases separating them. Germline CDR1 SGHTA, CDR2 FQGNSA. The CDR3 nucleotides read TGTGCCAGCAGCTTATGGGAAATAGAAGGAGGGGGCCAGTACTTC. Translation gives CASSLWEIEGGGQYF.

CDR3 loop: CASSSGISGRAQETQYF. In DNA, the CDR3 is TGTGCCAGCAGCTCTGGTATCAGCGGGAGGGCCCAAGAGACCCAGTACTTC. The V gene is TRBV13, the J gene TRBJ2-5; 10 nucleotides match TRBD2. V lost 4 bases, J lost 1 base, and 9 bases stayed unmatched. The CDR3 loop spans 17 amino acids. Germline CDR1 PRHDT, CDR2 FYEKMQ (reference sequence).

The chain joins TRBV6-6 to TRBJ1-5; TRBD1 aligns across 7 bases. Germline-derived CDR1 and CDR2 are MNHNY and SVGAGI (reference sequence). V lost 2 bases, J lost 6 bases, and 4 bases stayed unmatched. This CDR3 region has 14 residues. CDR3 sequence (DNA): TGTGCCAGCAGTTACCATTCAGGGGGTCAGCCCCAGCATTTT. Its translation is CASSYHSGGQPQHF.